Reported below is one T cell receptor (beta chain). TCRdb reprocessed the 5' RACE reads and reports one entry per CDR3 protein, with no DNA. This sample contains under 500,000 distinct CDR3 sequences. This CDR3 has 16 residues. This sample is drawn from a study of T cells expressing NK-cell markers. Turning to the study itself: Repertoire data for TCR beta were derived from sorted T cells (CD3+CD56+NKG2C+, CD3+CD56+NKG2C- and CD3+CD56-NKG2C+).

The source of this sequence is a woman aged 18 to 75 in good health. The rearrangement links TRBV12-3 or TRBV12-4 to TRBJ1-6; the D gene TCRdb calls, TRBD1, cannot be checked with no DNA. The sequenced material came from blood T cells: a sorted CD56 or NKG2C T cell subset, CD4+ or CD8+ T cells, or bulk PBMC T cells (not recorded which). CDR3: CASSPLPRGSNSPLHF.